This T cell receptor (beta chain) came from a study of blood T cell repertoires in COVID-19. Profiling relied on immunoSEQ multiplex PCR, and the TCRdb table lists in-frame clones only, not all of them. Of hundreds of thousands of clones listed, approximately 90% are singletons. V gave up 2 bases and J gave up 6 bases; unmatched junction bases: 21. Germline values: CDR1 SGHTA, CDR2 FQGTGA. The CDR3 extends over 19 amino acids. V gene TRBV7-3 combines with J gene TRBJ1-1, with TRBD1 matching 7 bases. The receptor comes from a woman between 45 and 65 years old with active or convalescent COVID-19. The sequenced sample consisted of peripheral blood. The CDR3 DNA follows: TGTGCCAGCAGCTTATTCGGTGTGCGAGGGGGCTCCCATCTTCCTGAAGCTTTCTTT. As protein: CASSLFGVRGGSHLPEAFF.